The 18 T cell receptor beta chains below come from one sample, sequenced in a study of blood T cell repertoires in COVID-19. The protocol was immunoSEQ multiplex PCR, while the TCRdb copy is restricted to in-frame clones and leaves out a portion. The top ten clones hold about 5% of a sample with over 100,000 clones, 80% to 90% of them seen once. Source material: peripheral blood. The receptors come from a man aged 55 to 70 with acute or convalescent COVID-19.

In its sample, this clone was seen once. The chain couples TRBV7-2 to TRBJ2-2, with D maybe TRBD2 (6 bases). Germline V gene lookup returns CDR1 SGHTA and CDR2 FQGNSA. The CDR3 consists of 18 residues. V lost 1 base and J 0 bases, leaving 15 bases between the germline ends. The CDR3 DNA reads TGTGCCAGCAGCTTAGGGCTAGCGTCCATTTCGAACACCGGGGAGCTGTTTTTT. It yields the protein CASSLGLASISNTGELFF.

The DNA of the CDR3 is TGTGCCAGCAGCCCCCCGGGACTCGCGGTCTACAATGAGCAGTTCTTC. This gives the protein CASSPPGLAVYNEQFF. The V call is TRBV7-9, the J call TRBJ2-1, with D tentatively TRBD2 (6 bases). V was pared by 5 bases and J by 3 bases, with 17 bases between. CDR3 length: 16 amino acids. Germline-derived CDR1 and CDR2 are SEHNR and FQNEAQ (reference sequence).

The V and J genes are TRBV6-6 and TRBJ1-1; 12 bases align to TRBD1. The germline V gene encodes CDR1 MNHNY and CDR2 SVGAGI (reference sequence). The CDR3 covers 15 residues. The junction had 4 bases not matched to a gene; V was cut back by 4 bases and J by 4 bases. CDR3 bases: TGTGCCAGCAGTTCGGGACAGGGGGCATCCACTGAAGCTTTCTTT. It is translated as CASSSGQGASTEAFF.

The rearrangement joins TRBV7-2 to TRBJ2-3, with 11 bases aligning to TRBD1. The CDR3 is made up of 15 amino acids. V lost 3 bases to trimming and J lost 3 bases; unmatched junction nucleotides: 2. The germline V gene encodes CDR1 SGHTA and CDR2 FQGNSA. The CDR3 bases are TGTGCCAGCAGCTTGGACAGGGGGCGGACAGATACGCAGTATTTT. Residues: CASSLDRGRTDTQYF.

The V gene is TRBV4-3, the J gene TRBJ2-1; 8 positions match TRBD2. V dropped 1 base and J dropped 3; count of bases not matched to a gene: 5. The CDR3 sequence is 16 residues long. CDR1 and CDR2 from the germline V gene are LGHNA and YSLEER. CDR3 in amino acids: CASSQGTSQSYNEQFF. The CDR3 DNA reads TGCGCCAGCAGCCAAGGGACTAGCCAAAGCTACAATGAGCAGTTCTTC.

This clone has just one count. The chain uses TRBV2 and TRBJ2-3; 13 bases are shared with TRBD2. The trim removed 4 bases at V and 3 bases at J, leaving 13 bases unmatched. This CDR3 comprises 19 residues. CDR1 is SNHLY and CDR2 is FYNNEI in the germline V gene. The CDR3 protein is CASSVELTSGGSRTDTQYF. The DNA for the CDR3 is TGTGCCAGCAGTGTTGAATTGACTAGCGGGGGGTCTAGAACAGATACGCAGTATTTT.

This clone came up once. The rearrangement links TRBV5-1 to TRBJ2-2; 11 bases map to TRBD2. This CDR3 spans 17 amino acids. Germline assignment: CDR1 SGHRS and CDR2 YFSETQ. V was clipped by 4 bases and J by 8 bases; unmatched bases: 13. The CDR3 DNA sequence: TGCGCCAGCAGCCCGATAGCGGGAGGGCCGAGTATGGGGGAGCTGTTTTTT. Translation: CASSPIAGGPSMGELFF.

CDR3 in amino acids: CASSQDREPRRDYTF. The CDR3 nucleotides read TGTGCCAGCAGCCAAGATCGGGAACCTAGAAGGGACTACACCTTC. The chain couples TRBV3-1 (or the pseudogene TRBV3-2) to TRBJ1-2; D not certain. V dropped 0 bases and J dropped 10 bases, with 18 bases sitting between them. Germline V gene lookup returns CDR1 LGHDT and CDR2 YNNKEL (reference sequence). This CDR3 is built from 15 residues.

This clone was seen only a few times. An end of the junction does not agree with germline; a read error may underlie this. CDR3 residues: CASSPGTGTSGNAGELFF. CDR3 DNA: TGTGCCAGCAGCCCCGGGACCGGGACTAGCGGGAACGCCGGGGAGCTGTTTTTT. The chain recombines TRBV7-8 with TRBJ2-2, with 13 bases aligning to TRBD2. Per the germline V gene, CDR1 is SGHVS and CDR2 is FQNEAQ. The CDR3 is 18 residues long.

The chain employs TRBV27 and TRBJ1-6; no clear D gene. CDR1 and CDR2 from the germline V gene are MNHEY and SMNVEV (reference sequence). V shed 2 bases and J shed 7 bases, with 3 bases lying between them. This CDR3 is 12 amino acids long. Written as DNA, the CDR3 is TGTGCCAGCAGTTTACCGAATTCACCCCTCCACTTT. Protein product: CASSLPNSPLHF.

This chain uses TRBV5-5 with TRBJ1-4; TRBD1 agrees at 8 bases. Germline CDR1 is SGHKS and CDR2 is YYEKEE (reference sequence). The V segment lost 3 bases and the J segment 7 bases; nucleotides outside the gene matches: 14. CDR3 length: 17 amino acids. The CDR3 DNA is TGTGCCAGCAGCTCACTCCAGACAGGGGCCCGGAGTGAAAAACTGTTTTTT. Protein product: CASSSLQTGARSEKLFF.

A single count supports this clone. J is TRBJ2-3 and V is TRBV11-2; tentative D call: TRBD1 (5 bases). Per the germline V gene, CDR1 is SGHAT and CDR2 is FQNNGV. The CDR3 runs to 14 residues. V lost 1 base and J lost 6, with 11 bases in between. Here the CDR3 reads CASSLAGNWDTQYF. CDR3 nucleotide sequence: TGTGCCAGCAGCTTAGCAGGGAACTGGGATACGCAGTATTTT.

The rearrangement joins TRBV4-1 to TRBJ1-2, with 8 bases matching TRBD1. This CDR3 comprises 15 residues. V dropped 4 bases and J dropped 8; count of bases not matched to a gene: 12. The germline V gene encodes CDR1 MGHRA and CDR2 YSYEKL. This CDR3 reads CASSPGQGSNGGYTF. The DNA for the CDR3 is TGCGCCAGCAGCCCCGGACAGGGATCGAATGGGGGCTACACCTTC.

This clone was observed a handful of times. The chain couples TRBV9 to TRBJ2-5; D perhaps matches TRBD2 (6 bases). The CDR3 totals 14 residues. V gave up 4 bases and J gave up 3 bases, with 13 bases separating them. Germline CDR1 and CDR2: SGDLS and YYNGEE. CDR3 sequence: CASSPRLAEETQYF. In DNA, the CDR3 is TGTGCCAGCAGCCCAAGATTAGCGGAAGAGACCCAGTACTTC.

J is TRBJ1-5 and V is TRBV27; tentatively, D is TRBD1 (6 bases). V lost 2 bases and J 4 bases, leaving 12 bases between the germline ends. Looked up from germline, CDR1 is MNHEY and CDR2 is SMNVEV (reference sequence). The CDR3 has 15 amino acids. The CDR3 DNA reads TGTGCCAGCAGTTTAAACAGGGCAACAAATCAGCCCCAGCATTTT. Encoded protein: CASSLNRATNQPQHF.

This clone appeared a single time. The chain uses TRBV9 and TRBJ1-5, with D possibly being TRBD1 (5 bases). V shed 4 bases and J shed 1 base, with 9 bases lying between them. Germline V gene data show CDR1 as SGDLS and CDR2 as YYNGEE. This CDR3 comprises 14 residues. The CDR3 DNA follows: TGTGCCAGCAGCTCCTCAGGGAGCAATCAGCCCCAGCATTTT. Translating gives CASSSSGSNQPQHF. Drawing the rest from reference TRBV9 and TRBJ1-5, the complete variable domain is DSGVTQTPKHLITATGQRVTLRCSPRSGDLSVYWYQQSLDQGLQFLIQYYNGEERAKGNILERFSAQQFPDLHSELNLSSLELGDSALYFCASSSSGSNQPQHFGDGTRLSIL.

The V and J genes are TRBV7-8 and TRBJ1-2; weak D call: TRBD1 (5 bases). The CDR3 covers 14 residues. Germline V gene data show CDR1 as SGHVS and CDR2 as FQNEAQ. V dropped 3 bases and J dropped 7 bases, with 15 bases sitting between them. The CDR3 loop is CASSLARVGGGYTF. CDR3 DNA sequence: TGTGCCAGCAGCTTGGCCAGGGTCGGGGGTGGCTACACCTTC.

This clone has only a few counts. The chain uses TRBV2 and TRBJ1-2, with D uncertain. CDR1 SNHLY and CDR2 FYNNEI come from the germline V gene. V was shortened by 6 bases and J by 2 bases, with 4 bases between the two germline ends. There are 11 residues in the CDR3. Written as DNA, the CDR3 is TGTGCCAGCAGCGAGAACTATGGCTACACCTTC. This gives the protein CASSENYGYTF. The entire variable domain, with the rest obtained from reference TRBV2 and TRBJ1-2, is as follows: EPEVTQTPSHQVTQMGQEVILRCVPISNHLYFYWYRQILGQKVEFLVSFYNNEISEKSEIFDDQFSVERPDGSNFTLKIRSTKLEDSAMYFCASSENYGYTFGSGTRLTVV.